The TCR beta chain described here comes from a study of T cells in Graves' hyperthyroidism and ophthalmopathy. Study results and limitations: Most thyroid clonotypes with frequency above 0.001 were detected in blood. Ophthalmopathy was identified by the model a median 6.5 months ahead of onset.

Patients were excluded for uncontrolled infection, other autoimmune disease, pregnancy or lactation. Diagnosis relied on clinical symptoms, serum thyroxine and TRAb, thyroid ultrasound and orbital computed tomography. For this clonotype: The antigen remains unidentified. The CDR3 does not close with the conserved phenylalanine or tryptophan, likely indicating a read error. The limits of the CDR3 on the DNA are not certain, so only TCRdb's listed CDR3 is given.

Termini included, the CDR3 measures 15 amino acids. CDR1 and CDR2 from the germline V gene are SGHTS and YDEGEE. RNA transcripts provided the source from which TCR beta CDR3 regions were amplified. The HTBI primer set was used in a first-round RT-PCR of the TCR CDR3. TCRdb used MiXCR to reprocess the multiplex PCR reads, holding one entry per CDR3 protein. In the table there are 30,000 to 40,000 distinct CDR3 sequences, around 53% of which are singletons. The sequence was obtained from a man in his forties with Graves' ophthalmopathy. This rearrangement joins TRBV5-8 to TRBJ2-5; the tabulated D call, TRBD1, remains unverified against the DNA. Source material: blood. The CDR3 protein is CASRPGTGDGYTFGS.